A single sample gave rise to the 16 T cell receptor beta chains below, sequenced in a study of shared clonotypes between healthy human individuals. Only in-frame clones appear in the TCRdb table, and some are missing; sequencing was by immunoSEQ multiplex PCR. The table has under 2,500,000 clones, approximately 94% seen once; the top ten hold 0.1% to 0.15%. Sequencing used naive CD4+ T cells sorted from blood. Subset specified: CD45RA+ positively selected. These receptors came from a young man in good health.

The V gene is TRBV9, the J gene TRBJ2-7; TRBD1 or TRBD2 may be the D gene (5 bases each). The V end was cut by 0 bases, the J end by 5 bases, with 12 bases between. The CDR3 runs 14 residues. The V gene's germline CDR1 is SGDLS and CDR2 YYNGEE. The CDR3 loop is CASSVGGPPDEQYF. CDR3 nucleotides: TGTGCCAGCAGCGTAGGGGGACCCCCTGACGAGCAGTACTTC.

J is TRBJ2-3 and V is TRBV5-1; TRBD1 agrees at 10 bases. With V trimmed by 3 bases and J by 4 bases, 14 bases remained unmatched. CDR3 size: 18 residues. Germline V gene sequence: CDR1 SGHRS, CDR2 YFSETQ. The CDR3 DNA reads as TGCGCCAGCAGCTCCCGCGTCCCGGGACAGGGGTGGGCAGATACGCAGTATTTT. Translated: CASSSRVPGQGWADTQYF.

The chain links TRBV7-9 to TRBJ2-7; 9 bases align to TRBD2. In germline, CDR1 is SEHNR, CDR2 FQNEAQ (reference sequence). This CDR3 is 15 amino acids long. V dropped 1 base and J dropped 2; count of bases not matched to a gene: 3. The DNA for the CDR3 is TGTGCCAGCAGCTTAGTGCGGGAGGGAGCCTACGAGCAGTACTTC. Translation gives CASSLVREGAYEQYF.

This sequence joins TRBV30 and TRBJ2-1, with 8 bases that match TRBD2. The CDR3 is 14 amino acids. V was pared by 4 bases and J by 4 bases, with 6 bases of the junction left unmatched. Germline CDR1 reads GTSNPN; CDR2 reads SVGIG (reference sequence). CDR3: CAWIPGLVYNEQFF. Here the CDR3 DNA reads TGTGCCTGGATTCCGGGACTAGTGTACAATGAGCAGTTCTTC. Complete variable domain (other parts from reference TRBV30 and TRBJ2-1): SQTIHQWPATLVQPVGSPLSLECTVEGTSNPNLYWYRQAAGRGLQLLFYSVGIGQISSEVPQNLSASRPQDRQFILSSKKLLLSDSGFYLCAWIPGLVYNEQFFGPGTRLTVL.

V usage is TRBV28 and J usage is TRBJ2-7, with a possible D match to TRBD1 (6 bases). The CDR3 is 14 residues long. Per the germline V gene, CDR1 is MDHEN and CDR2 is SYDVKM. V was cut by 4 bases and J by 6 bases, with 16 bases left in between. This CDR3 is CASSSGQLPSEQYF. CDR3 DNA: TGTGCCAGCAGTTCCGGACAGCTCCCCTCCGAGCAGTACTTC.

The chain carries TRBV28 and TRBJ1-1; 10 bases agree with TRBD1. With V trimmed by 5 bases and J by 1 base, 7 bases remained unmatched. This CDR3 comprises 16 residues. Germline values: CDR1 MDHEN, CDR2 SYDVKM. In DNA, the CDR3 is TGTGCCAGCAGTCCAGGGACAGGGGTGGGGAACACTGAAGCTTTCTTT. As protein: CASSPGTGVGNTEAFF.

The J gene is TRBJ2-7, the V gene TRBV6-1; 10 bases are a match to TRBD2. The CDR3 runs 15 residues. The V segment lost 4 bases and the J segment 2 bases; nucleotides outside the gene matches: 5. Germline CDR1 reads MNHNS; CDR2 reads SASEGT. The CDR3 nucleotides are TGTGCCAGCAGTGCTAGCGGGAGTTCGCCCTACGAGCAGTACTTC. Encoded protein: CASSASGSSPYEQYF.

Concerning this clone itself: This sample also contains other DNA sequences that code for the same CDR3. The chain employs TRBV9 and TRBJ2-2; no reliable D call. CDR3 size: 14 residues. V lost 0 bases and J lost 2, with 5 bases in between. Germline CDR1 is SGDLS and CDR2 is YYNGEE. This CDR3 is CASSVDLNTGELFF. CDR3 DNA sequence: TGTGCCAGCAGCGTAGATCTCAACACCGGGGAGCTGTTTTTT.

The chain is built from TRBV28 and TRBJ1-5, with D perhaps TRBD1 (5 bases). The CDR3 loop spans 15 amino acids. With 6 bases removed from V and 1 base from J, the gap between germline ends came to 13 bases. In germline, CDR1 is MDHEN, CDR2 SYDVKM. The DNA of the CDR3 is TGTGCCAGCAGCCTAGGAGGGACCAGCAATCAGCCCCAGCATTTT. Protein: CASSLGGTSNQPQHF.

This chain connects TRBV18 to TRBJ1-2; perhaps TRBD1 as D (5 bases). V lost 3 bases and J lost 0, with 14 bases in between. This CDR3 comprises 16 residues. CDR1 is KGHSH, CDR2 LQKENI, per germline. The CDR3 is CASSPNWDGANYGYTF. DNA for the CDR3: TGTGCCAGCTCACCCAATTGGGACGGAGCTAACTATGGCTACACCTTC.

This clone was seen once. The chain couples TRBV5-1 to TRBJ1-6, with D uncertain. V shed 4 bases and J shed 0 bases, with 17 bases lying between them. The CDR3 covers 18 residues. Germline V lookup: CDR1 SGHRS, CDR2 YFSETQ. The CDR3 sequence: CASSMIYGENSYNSPLHF. CDR3 sequence (DNA): TGCGCCAGCAGCATGATTTACGGCGAAAACTCCTATAATTCACCCCTCCACTTT.

This chain joins TRBV9 and TRBJ1-4; the D is unclear. V gave up 6 bases and J gave up 0 bases, with 12 bases separating them. The CDR3 is made up of 15 amino acids. Germline V gives CDR1 SGDLS, CDR2 YYNGEE. The CDR3 reads CASNEAGATNEKLFF. CDR3 in DNA: TGTGCCAGCAACGAGGCGGGTGCAACTAATGAAAAACTGTTTTTT.

V gene TRBV27 combines with J gene TRBJ1-3; 8 positions agree with TRBD1. The ends lost 6 bases at V and 2 bases at J; junction bases unmatched: 12. The CDR3 contains 17 residues. Germline V CDR1 and CDR2: MNHEY, SMNVEV (reference sequence). The CDR3 loop is CASRGGTGPVTGNTIYF. In DNA form, the CDR3 reads TGTGCCAGCAGGGGTGGGACAGGACCCGTAACTGGAAACACCATATATTTT.

This chain connects TRBV5-6 to TRBJ2-1, with TRBD2 matching over 7 bases. The germline V gene encodes CDR1 SGHDT and CDR2 YYEEEE. The CDR3 is made up of 15 amino acids. Losses at the gene ends were 2 bases for V and 3 bases for J; bases not matched to a gene: 5. CDR3 region: CASSLLALNYNEQFF. The CDR3 region has the DNA TGTGCCAGCAGCTTACTAGCGCTGAACTACAATGAGCAGTTCTTC.

The V gene is TRBV10-2, the J gene TRBJ2-3, with TRBD2 matching over 10 bases. Germline V gives CDR1 WSHSY, CDR2 SAAADI. This CDR3 is 16 amino acids long. Trimming removed 8 bases from V and 6 bases from J; junction bases left unmatched: 14. The DNA of the CDR3 is TGCGCCAGCGGGAGGAAGCTAGCGGGAGTATCCGATACGCAGTATTTT. It codes for CASGRKLAGVSDTQYF.

The V call is TRBV6-5, the J call TRBJ2-7, with a tentative D call TRBD1 (6 bases). The germline CDR1 and CDR2 sequences are MNHEY and SVGAGI. The CDR3 sequence is 15 residues long. V gave up 0 bases and J gave up 3 bases, with 12 bases separating them. CDR3 sequence reads: CASSYSSDSVYEQYF. Written as DNA, the CDR3 is TGTGCCAGCAGTTACTCGTCGGACAGCGTCTACGAGCAGTACTTC.